The 7 T cell receptor beta chains below come from one sample, sequenced in a study of cytomegalovirus exposure and HLA in healthy donors. Vbeta (60) and Jbeta (13) primers were used in the PCR. Repertoires were generated with immunoSEQ multiplex PCR, while TCRdb's copy carries only in-frame clones and drops some. The sample has fewer than 200,000 clones, 65% to 85% seen once. Sequencing used PBMCs. These receptor sequences come from a middle-aged man in good health and CMV-seropositive.

In this sample, this clone turned up a few times. The junction departs from the called germline gene at one end, perhaps through a read error. The CDR3 sequence is CASGEKAGGNGELFF. CDR3 coding DNA: TGTGCCAGCGGTGAAAAAGCGGGAGGCAACGGGGAGCTGTTTTTT. The chain has TRBV2 and TRBJ2-2; 9 bases line up with TRBD2. In germline, CDR1 is SNHLY, CDR2 FYNNEI. The CDR3 is made up of 15 amino acids.

The genes are TRBV7-2 and TRBJ2-1; no clear D gene. The CDR3 contains 16 residues. Trimming stripped 2 bases from V and 6 bases from J, with 17 bases between. Germline V lookup: CDR1 SGHTA, CDR2 FQGNSA. The CDR3 DNA reads TGTGCCAGCAGCTTATCAGCTCTTCAGGTCTCCAATGAGCAGTTCTTC. This gives the protein CASSLSALQVSNEQFF.

The chain joins TRBV7-2 to TRBJ2-5; a weak D match, TRBD2 (7 bases). Trimming left V 0 bases short and J 5 bases short, with 22 bases between. This CDR3 has 18 amino acids. Germline assignment: CDR1 SGHTA and CDR2 FQGNSA. The CDR3 protein is CASSLALGWGGATETQYF. The CDR3 bases are TGTGCCAGCAGCTTAGCGTTGGGATGGGGGGGCGCAACGGAGACCCAGTACTTC.

The chain uses TRBV28 and TRBJ1-4, with D possibly TRBD1 on 6 matching bases. V lost 4 bases and J lost 0, with 6 bases in between. Looked up from germline, CDR1 is MDHEN and CDR2 is SYDVKM. CDR3 length equals 14 residues. Written as DNA, the CDR3 is TGTGCCAGCAGTTCAGGGGCAACTAATGAAAAACTGTTTTTT. It is translated as CASSSGATNEKLFF.

The rearrangement joins TRBV28 to TRBJ2-7, with 9 positions matching TRBD1. V lost 6 bases, J lost 2 bases, and 8 bases stayed unmatched. The CDR3 is made up of 15 amino acids. Looked up from germline, CDR1 is MDHEN and CDR2 is SYDVKM. The CDR3 reads CASRTGQGRTYEQYF. The CDR3 DNA sequence: TGTGCCAGCAGAACCGGACAGGGGAGAACCTACGAGCAGTACTTC. Combining the CDR3 with reference TRBV28 and TRBJ2-7 gives the whole variable domain DVKVTQSSRYLVKRTGEKVFLECVQDMDHENMFWYRQDPGLGLRLIYFSYDVKMKEKGDIPEGYSVSREKKERFSLILESASTNQTSMYLCASRTGQGRTYEQYFGPGTRLTVT.

This chain links TRBV2 with TRBJ1-4; 8 nucleotides align to TRBD1. V lost 5 bases and J lost 8; bases outside the gene matches: 7. CDR3 length: 14 residues. Germline CDR1 reads SNHLY; CDR2 reads FYNNEI. The CDR3 DNA reads as TGTGCCAGCAGTTCGGACAGGGTGGGGGAAAAACTGTTTTTT. Protein sequence: CASSSDRVGEKLFF.

The gene calls are TRBV5-6 and TRBJ2-1, with 7 positions matching TRBD2. Germline CDR1 SGHDT, CDR2 YYEEEE. The CDR3 is 13 amino acids. The ends lost 5 bases at V and 10 bases at J; junction bases unmatched: 9. CDR3 coding DNA: TGTGCCAGCAGTCGGACTAGAGGGAGCGAGCAGTTCTTC. Amino acid sequence: CASSRTRGSEQFF.